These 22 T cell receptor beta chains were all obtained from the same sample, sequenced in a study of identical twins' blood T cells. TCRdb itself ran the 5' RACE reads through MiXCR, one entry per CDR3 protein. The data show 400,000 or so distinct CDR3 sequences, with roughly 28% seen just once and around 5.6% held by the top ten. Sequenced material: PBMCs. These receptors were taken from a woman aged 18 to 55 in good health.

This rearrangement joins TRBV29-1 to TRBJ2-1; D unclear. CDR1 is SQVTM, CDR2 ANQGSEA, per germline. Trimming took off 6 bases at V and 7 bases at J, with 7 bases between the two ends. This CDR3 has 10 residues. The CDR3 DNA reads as TGCAGCGTCTGGGAAAATGAGCAGTTCTTC. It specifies CSVWENEQFF.

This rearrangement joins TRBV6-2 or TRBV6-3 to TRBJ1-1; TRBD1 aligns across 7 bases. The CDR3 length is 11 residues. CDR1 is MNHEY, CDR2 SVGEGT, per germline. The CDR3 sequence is CVSGDRVAAFF. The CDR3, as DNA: TGTGTCAGTGGTGACAGGGTCGCAGCTTTCTTT.

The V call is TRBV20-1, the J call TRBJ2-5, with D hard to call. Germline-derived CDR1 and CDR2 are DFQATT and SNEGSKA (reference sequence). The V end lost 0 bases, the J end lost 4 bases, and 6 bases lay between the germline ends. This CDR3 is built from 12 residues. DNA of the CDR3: TGCAGTGCTAGAGATCGAGGAGAGACCCAGTACTTC. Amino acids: CSARDRGETQYF.

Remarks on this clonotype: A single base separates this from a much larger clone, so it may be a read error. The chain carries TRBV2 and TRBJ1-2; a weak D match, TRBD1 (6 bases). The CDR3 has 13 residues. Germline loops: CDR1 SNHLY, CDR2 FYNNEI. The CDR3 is CASSQQGSYGYNF. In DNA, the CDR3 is TGTGCCAGCAGCCAACAGGGTAGCTATGGCTACAACTTC.

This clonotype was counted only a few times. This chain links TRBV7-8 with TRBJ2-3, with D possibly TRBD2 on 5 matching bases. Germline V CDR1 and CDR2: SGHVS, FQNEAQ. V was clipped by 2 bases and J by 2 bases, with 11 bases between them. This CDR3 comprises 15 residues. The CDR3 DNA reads TGTGCCAGCAGCTTATCGTCCGGGGACACAGATACGCAGTATTTT. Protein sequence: CASSLSSGDTDTQYF.

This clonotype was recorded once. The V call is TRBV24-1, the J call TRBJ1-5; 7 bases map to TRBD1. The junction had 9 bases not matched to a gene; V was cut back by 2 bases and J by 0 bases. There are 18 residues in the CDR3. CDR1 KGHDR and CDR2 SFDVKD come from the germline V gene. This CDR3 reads CATSDWCIDRASNQPQHF. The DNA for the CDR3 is TGTGCCACCAGTGATTGGTGCATTGACAGGGCTAGCAATCAGCCCCAGCATTTT.

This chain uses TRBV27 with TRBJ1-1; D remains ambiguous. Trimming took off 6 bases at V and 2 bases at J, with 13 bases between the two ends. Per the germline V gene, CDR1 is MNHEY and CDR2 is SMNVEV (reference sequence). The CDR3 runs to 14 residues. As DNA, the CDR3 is TGTGCCAGCAGCCTAAGAGATATAAACACTGAAGCTTTCTTT. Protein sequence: CASSLRDINTEAFF.

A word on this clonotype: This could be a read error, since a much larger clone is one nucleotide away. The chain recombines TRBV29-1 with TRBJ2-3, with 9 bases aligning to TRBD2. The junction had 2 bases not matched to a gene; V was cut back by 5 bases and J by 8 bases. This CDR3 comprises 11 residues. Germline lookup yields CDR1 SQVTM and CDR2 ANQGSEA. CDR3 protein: CSVPAGGTQYF. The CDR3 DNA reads TGCAGCGTTCCAGCGGGAGGTACGCAGTATTTT.

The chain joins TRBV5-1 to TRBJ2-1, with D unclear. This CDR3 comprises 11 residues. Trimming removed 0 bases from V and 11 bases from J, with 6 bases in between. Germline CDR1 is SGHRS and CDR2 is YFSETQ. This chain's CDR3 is CASSLEGQQFF. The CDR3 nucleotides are TGCGCCAGCAGCTTGGAAGGTCAGCAGTTCTTC. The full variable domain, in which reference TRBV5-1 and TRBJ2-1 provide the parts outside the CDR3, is KAGVTQTPRYLIKTRGQQVTLSCSPISGHRSVSWYQQTPGQGLQFLFEYFSETQRNKGNFPGRFSGRQFSNSRSEMNVSTLELGDSALYLCASSLEGQQFFGPGTRLTVL.

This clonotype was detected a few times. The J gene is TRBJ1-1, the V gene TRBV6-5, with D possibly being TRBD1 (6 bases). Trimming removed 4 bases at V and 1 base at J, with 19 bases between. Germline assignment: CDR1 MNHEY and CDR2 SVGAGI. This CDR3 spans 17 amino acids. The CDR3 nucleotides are TGTGCCAGCAGTTTAAATTGGGACACACTACGGAACACTGAAGCTTTCTTT. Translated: CASSLNWDTLRNTEAFF.

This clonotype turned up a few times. In DNA form, the CDR3 reads TGTGCCAGCTCATCGACGGGACCAGTCACCGGGGAGCTGTTTTTT. Encoded protein: CASSSTGPVTGELFF. The chain links TRBV18 to TRBJ2-2; the D gene could be TRBD1 or TRBD2 (5 bases each). This CDR3 has 15 amino acids. Germline CDR1 KGHSH, CDR2 LQKENI. The V and J ends lost 5 bases and 4 bases respectively, with 14 bases between them. The complete variable domain, with remaining parts taken from reference TRBV18 and TRBJ2-2, reads NAGVMQNPRHLVRRRGQEARLRCSPMKGHSHVYWYRQLPEEGLKFMVYLQKENIIDESGMPKERFSAEFPKEGPSILRIQQVVRGDSAAYFCASSSTGPVTGELFFGEGSRLTVL.

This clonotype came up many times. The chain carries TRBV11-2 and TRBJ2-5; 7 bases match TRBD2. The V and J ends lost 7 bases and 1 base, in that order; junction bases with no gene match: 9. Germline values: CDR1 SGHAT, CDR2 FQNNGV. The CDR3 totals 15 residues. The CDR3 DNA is TGTGCCAGCAACACACTAGCGACCTTCCAAGAGACCCAGTACTTC. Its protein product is CASNTLATFQETQYF.

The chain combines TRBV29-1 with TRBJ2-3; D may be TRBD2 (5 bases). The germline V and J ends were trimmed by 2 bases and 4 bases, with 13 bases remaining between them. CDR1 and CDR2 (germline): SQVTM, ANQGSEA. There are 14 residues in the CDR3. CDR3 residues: CSVEPWERSDTQYF. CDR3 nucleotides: TGCAGCGTTGAACCCTGGGAGCGTTCAGATACGCAGTATTTT.

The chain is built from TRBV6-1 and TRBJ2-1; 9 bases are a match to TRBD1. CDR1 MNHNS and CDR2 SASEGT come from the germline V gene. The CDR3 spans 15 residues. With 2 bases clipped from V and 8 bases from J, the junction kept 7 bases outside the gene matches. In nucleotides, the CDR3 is TGTGCCAGCAGTGAAAGAGCGACAGGGGGAGATGAGCAGTTCTTC. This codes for CASSERATGGDEQFF.

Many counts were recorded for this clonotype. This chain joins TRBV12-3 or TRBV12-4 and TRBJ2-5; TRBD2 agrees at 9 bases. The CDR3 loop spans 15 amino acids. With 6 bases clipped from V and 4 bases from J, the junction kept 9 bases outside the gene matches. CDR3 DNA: TGTGCCAGCAGACTTAGCGGGAGTGGGGGAGAGACCCAGTACTTC. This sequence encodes CASRLSGSGGETQYF.

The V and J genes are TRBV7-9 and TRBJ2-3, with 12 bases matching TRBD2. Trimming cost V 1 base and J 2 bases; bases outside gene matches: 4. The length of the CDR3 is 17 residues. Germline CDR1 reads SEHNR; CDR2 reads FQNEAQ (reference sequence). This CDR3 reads CASSLGLAGESTDTQYF. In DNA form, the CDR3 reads TGTGCCAGCAGCTTAGGACTAGCGGGGGAGTCCACAGATACGCAGTATTTT. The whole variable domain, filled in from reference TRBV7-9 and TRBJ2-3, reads DTGVSQNPRHKITKRGQNVTFRCDPISEHNRLYWYRQTLGQGPEFLTYFQNEAQLEKSRLLSDRFSAERPKGSFSTLEIQRTEQGDSAMYLCASSLGLAGESTDTQYFGPGTRLTVL.

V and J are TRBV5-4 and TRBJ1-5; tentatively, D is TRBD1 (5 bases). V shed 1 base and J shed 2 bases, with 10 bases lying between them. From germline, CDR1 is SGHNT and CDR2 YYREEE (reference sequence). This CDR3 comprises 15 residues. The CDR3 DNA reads TGTGCCAGCAGCTTGTGGGGAGGGGGCAATCAGCCCCAGCATTTT. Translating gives CASSLWGGGNQPQHF. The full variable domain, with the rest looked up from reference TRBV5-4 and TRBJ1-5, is ETGVTQSPTHLIKTRGQQVTLRCSSQSGHNTVSWYQQALGQGPQFIFQYYREEENGRGNFPPRFSGLQFPNYSSELNVNALELDDSALYLCASSLWGGGNQPQHFGDGTRLSIL.

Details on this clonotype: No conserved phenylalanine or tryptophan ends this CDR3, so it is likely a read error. CDR3 sequence: CASSEDQGYGYTY. CDR3 nucleotides: TGTGCCAGCAGTGAAGATCAGGGATATGGCTACACCTAC. This rearrangement joins TRBV2 to TRBJ1-2; weak D call: TRBD1 (5 bases). Germline lookup yields CDR1 SNHLY and CDR2 FYNNEI. The CDR3 consists of 13 residues. V lost 1 base to trimming and J lost 5 bases, with 8 bases between them.

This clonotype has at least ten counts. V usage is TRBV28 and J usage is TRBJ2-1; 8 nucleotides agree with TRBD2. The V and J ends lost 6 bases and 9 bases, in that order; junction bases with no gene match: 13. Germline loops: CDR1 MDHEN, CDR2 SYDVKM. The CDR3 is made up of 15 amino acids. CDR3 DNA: TGTGCCAGCAGCACTCCGGGACTAGGGGAACGTGAGCAGTTCTTC. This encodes CASSTPGLGEREQFF.

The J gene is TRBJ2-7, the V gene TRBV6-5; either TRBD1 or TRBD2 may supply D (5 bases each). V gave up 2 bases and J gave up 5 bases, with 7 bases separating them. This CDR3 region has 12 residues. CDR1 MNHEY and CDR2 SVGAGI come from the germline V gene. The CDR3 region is CASSYGGNEQYF. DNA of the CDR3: TGTGCCAGCAGTTACGGGGGAAACGAGCAGTACTTC.

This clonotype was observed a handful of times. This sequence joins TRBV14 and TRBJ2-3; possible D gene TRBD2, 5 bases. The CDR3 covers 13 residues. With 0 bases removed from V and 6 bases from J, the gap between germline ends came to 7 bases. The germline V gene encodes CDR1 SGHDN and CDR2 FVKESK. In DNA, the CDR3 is TGTGCCAGCAGCCAAGATAGCGCGGATACGCAGTATTTT. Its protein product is CASSQDSADTQYF.

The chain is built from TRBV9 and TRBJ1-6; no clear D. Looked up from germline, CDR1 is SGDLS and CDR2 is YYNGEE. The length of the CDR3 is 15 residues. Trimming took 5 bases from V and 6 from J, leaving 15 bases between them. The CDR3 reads CASSEEAGPNSPLHF. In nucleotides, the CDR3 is TGTGCCAGCAGTGAAGAAGCCGGGCCTAATTCACCCCTCCACTTT.